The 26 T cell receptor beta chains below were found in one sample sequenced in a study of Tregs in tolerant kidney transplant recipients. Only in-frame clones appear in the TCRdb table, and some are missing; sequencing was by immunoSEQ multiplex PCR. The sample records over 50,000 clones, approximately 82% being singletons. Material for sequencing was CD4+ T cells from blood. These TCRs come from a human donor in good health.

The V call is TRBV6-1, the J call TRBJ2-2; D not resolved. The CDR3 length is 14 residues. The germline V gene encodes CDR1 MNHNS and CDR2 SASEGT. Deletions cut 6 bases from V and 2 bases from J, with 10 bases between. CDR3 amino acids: CASSRGFNTGELFF. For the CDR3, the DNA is TGTGCCAGCAGCAGAGGATTTAACACCGGGGAGCTGTTTTTT.

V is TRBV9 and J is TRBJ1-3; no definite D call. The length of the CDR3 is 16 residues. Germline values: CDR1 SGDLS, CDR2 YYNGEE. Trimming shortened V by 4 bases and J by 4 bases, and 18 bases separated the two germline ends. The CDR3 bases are TGTGCCAGCAGCACAGACCCCATTCCCTTAGGAAACACCATATATTTT. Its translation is CASSTDPIPLGNTIYF. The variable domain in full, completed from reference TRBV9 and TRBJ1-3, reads DSGVTQTPKHLITATGQRVTLRCSPRSGDLSVYWYQQSLDQGLQFLIQYYNGEERAKGNILERFSAQQFPDLHSELNLSSLELGDSALYFCASSTDPIPLGNTIYFGEGSWLTVV.

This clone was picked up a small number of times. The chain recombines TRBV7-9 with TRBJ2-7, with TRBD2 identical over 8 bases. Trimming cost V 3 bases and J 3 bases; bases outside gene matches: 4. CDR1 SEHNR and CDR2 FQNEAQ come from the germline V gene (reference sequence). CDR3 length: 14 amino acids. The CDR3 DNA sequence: TGTGCCAGCAGCTTGGGAAGCGGGAGCTACGAGCAGTACTTC. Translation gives CASSLGSGSYEQYF.

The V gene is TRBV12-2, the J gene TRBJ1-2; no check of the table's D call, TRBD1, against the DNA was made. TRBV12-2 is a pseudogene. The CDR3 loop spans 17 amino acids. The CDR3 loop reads CASRSEGEPLANYGYTF. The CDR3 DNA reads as TGTGCAAGTCGTTCAGAGGGGGAGCCCTTAGCTAACTATGGCTACACCTTC.

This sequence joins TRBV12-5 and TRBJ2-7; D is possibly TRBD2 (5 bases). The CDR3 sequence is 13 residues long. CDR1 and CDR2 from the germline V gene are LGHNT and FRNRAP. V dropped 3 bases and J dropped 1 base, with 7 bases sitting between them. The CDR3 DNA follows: TGTGCTAGTGGTTTAGCGGTATCCTACGAGCAGTACTTC. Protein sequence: CASGLAVSYEQYF.

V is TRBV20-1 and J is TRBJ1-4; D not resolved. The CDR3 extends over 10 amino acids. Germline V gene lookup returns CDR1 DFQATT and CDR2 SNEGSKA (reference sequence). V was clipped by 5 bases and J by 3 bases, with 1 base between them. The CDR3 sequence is CSASNEKLFF. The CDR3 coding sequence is TGCAGTGCTTCTAATGAAAAACTGTTTTTT.

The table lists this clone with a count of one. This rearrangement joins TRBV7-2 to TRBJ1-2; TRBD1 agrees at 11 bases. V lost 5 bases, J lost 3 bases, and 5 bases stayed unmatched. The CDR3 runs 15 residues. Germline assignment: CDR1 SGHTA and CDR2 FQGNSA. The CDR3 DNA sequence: TGTGCCAGCAGCCGGGACAGGGGGTTGTACTATGGCTACACCTTC. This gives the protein CASSRDRGLYYGYTF.

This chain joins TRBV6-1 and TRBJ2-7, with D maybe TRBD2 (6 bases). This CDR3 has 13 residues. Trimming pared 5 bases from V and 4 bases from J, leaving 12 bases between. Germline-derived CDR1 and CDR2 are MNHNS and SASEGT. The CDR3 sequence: CASSSGDQYEQYF. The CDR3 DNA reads TGTGCCAGCAGTTCGGGGGATCAATACGAGCAGTACTTC.

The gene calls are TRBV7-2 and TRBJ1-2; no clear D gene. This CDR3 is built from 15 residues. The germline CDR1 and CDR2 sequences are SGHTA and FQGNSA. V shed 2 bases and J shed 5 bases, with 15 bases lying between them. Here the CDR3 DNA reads TGTGCCAGCAGCTTAACGGGCAGCAACCCGTATGGCTACACCTTC. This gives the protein CASSLTGSNPYGYTF.

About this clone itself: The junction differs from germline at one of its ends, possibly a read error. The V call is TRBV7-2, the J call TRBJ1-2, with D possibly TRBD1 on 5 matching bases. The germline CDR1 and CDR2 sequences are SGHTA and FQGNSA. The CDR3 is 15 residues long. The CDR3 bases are TGTGCCAGCAGGTTAGGGTCCGGGACTGGCTATGGCTACACCTTC. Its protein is CASRLGSGTGYGYTF.

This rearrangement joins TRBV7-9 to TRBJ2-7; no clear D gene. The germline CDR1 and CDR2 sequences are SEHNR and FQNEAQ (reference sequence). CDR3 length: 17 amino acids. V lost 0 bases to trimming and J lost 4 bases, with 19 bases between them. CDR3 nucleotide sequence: TGTGCCAGCAGCTTAGCCCTCCCCCATAGGATGGGGTACGAGCAGTACTTC. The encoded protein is CASSLALPHRMGYEQYF.

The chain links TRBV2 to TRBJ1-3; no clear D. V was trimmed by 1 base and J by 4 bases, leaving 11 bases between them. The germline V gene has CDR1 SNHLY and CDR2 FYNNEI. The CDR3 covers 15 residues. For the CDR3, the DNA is TGTGCCAGCAGTGAAGGGTCTTCGGGGGGAAACACCATATATTTT. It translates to CASSEGSSGGNTIYF.

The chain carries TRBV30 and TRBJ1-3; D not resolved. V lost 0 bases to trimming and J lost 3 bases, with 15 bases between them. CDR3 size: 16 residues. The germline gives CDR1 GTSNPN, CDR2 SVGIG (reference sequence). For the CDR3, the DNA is TGTGCCTGGAGTGTTAACGGAGGCTTGGGTGGAAACACCATATATTTT. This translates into CAWSVNGGLGGNTIYF.

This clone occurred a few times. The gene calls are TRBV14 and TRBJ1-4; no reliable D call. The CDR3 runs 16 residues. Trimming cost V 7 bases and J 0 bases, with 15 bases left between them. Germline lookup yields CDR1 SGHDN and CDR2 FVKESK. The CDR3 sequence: CASIVPPAATNEKLFF. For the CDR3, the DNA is TGTGCCAGCATCGTACCTCCAGCGGCAACTAATGAAAAACTGTTTTTT.

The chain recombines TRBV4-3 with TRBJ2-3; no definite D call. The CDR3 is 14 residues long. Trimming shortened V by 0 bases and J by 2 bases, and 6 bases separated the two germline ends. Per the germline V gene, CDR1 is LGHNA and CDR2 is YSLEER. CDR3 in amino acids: CASSQDQYTDTQYF. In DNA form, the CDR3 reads TGCGCCAGCAGCCAAGATCAGTACACAGATACGCAGTATTTT.

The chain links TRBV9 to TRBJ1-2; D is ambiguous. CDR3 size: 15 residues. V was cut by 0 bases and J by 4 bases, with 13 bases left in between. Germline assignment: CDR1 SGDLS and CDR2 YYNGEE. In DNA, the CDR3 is TGTGCCAGCAGCGTAGCCCCCGACGCGGGCTATGGCTACACCTTC. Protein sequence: CASSVAPDAGYGYTF.

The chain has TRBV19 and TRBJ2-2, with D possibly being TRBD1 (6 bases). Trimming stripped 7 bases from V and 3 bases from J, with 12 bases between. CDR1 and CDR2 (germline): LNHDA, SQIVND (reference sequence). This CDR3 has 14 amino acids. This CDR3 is CASTTNRDTGELFF. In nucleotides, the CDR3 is TGTGCCAGTACCACCAACAGGGACACCGGGGAGCTGTTTTTT.

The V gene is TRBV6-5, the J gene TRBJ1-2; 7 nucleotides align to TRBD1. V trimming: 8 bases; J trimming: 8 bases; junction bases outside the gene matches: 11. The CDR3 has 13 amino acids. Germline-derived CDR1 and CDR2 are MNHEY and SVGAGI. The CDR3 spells CASRWEGARGYTF. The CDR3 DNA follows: TGTGCCAGCCGTTGGGAGGGGGCGCGGGGCTACACCTTC.

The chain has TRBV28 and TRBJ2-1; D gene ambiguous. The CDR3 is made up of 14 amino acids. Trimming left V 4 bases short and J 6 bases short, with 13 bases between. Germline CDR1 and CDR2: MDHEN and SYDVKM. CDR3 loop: CASSSRIPSNEQFF. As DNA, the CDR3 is TGTGCCAGCAGTTCCCGGATCCCCTCCAATGAGCAGTTCTTC.

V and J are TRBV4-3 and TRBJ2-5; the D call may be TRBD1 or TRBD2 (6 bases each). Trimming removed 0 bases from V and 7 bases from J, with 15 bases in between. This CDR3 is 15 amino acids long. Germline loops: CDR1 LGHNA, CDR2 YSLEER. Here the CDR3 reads CASSQDGGRAGTQYF. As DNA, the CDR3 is TGCGCCAGCAGCCAAGACGGGGGCAGGGCAGGGACCCAGTACTTC.

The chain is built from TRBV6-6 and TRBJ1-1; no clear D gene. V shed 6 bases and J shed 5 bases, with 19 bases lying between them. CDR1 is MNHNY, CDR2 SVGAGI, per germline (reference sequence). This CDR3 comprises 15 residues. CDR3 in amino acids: CASRASVTARTEAFF. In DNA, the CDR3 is TGTGCCAGCAGGGCGTCAGTCACAGCGAGGACTGAAGCTTTCTTT.

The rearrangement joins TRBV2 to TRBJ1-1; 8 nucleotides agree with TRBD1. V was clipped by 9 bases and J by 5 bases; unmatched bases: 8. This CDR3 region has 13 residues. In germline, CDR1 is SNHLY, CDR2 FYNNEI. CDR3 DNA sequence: TGTGCCAGTAGGGGAACAGGGGGGACTGAAGCTTTCTTT. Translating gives CASRGTGGTEAFF.

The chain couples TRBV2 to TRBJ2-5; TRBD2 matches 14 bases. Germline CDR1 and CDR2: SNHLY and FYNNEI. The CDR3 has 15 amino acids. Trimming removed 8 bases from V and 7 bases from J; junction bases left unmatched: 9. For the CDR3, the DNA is TGTGCCAGCCACGGCGGGACTAGCGGGGGAGGGACCCAGTACTTC. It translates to CASHGGTSGGGTQYF.

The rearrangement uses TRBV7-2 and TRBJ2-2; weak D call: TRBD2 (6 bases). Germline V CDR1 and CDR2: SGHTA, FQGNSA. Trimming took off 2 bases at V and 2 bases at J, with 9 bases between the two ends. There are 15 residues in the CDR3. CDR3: CASSLQGGNTGELFF. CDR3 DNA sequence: TGTGCCAGCAGCTTACAGGGAGGCAACACCGGGGAGCTGTTTTTT. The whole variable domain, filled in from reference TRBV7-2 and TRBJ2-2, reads GAGVSQSPSNKVTEKGKDVELRCDPISGHTALYWYRQSLGQGLEFLIYFQGNSAPDKSGLPSDRFSAERTGGSVSTLTIQRTQQEDSAVYLCASSLQGGNTGELFFGEGSRLTVL.

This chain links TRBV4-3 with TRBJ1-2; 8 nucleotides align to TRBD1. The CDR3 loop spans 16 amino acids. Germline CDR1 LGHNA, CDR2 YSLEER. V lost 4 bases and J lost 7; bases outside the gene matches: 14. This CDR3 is CASSLRQGQGFSGYTF. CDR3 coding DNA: TGCGCCAGCAGCCTACGTCAAGGACAGGGTTTTTCTGGCTACACCTTC.

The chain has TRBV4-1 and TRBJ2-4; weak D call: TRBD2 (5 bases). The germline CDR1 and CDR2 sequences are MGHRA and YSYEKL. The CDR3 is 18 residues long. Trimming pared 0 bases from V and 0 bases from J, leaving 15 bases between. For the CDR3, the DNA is TGCGCCAGCAGCCAAGAAGGGCAGGAGGCACTAGCCAAAAACATTCAGTACTTC. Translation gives CASSQEGQEALAKNIQYF.